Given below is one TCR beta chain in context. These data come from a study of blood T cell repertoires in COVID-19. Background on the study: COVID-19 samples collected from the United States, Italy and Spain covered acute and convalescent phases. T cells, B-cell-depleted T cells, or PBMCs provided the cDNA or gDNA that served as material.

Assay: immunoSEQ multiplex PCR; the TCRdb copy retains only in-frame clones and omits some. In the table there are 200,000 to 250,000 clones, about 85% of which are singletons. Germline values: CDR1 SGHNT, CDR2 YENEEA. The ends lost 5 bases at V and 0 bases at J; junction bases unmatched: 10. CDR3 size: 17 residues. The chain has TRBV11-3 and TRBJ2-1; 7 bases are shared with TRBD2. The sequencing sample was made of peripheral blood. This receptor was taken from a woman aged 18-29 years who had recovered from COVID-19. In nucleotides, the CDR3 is TGTGCCAGCAGCCGGCGTGTGAGCGGGGTCTCCTACAATGAGCAGTTCTTC. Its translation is CASSRRVSGVSYNEQFF.